This T cell receptor (beta chain) was obtained from a study of cytomegalovirus exposure and HLA in healthy donors (dated by TCRdb to about 2017). For context, the study as a whole: According to an earlier analysis of 450 to 650 of the donors, about 179 million T cells yielded over 90 million unique TCR beta sequences and approximately 300 Gb of sequence data. A separate validation cohort of roughly 130 different subjects was used in addition to the 666-subject first cohort. HLA typing covered class I and class II loci at four-digit resolution. A later analysis re-examined previously published TCR beta repertoires from more than 550 donors and added high-resolution HLA genotyping to investigate patterns of TCR occurrence. On average, 235,054 unique TCR beta nucleotide sequences were sequenced per donor among more than 350 genotyped donors of the cohort, with 15% to 20% of those sequences being non-productive. Because of strong linkage in the cohort, five DR-DQ haplotypes were treated as single units for association and clustering. An earlier analysis of fewer than 700 of the donors applied high-throughput TCR beta sequencing to assess whether each TCR beta V gene segment acted as functional or pseudogenic. Typing coverage varied by locus: roughly 629-630 donors for A, B, C, DRB1 and DQB1; roughly 510 for DQA1; over 600 for DPA1; roughly 470 for DPB1. The study used immunosequencing to profile the T cell repertoires of about 670 subjects and linked those repertoires to cytomegalovirus serostatus. All discovery cohort repertoires had been generated using a single sequencing platform. The study aimed to test whether cataloging public T cell receptors could reveal signatures of past pathogen exposure. Among the approximately 420 genotyped donors, 81% belonged to the genetic ancestry cluster associated with self-reported Caucasian donors. Donor age, sex, ethnicity and CMV serostatus were collected together with the repertoire data. To predict cytomegalovirus infection status, the study combined high-throughput TCR immunosequencing, statistical association of individual TCRs with disease status, and machine learning. An early release that covered some 630 HLA-typed donors contained 250 to 350 gigabases of sequencing data and about 84 million unique TCR sequences. A later genetic analysis used genome-wide SNP genotypes for about 65% of the roughly 700 donors, treating that subset as a discovery cohort. Rather than using new phenotypic data, the later analysis identified candidate immune exposures from TCR beta sequences and from how often those sequences occurred across donors.

In total, approximately 690 healthy bone marrow donors made up the cohort. All cohort members were sampled while nominally healthy, although unrecorded immune exposures were likely present. The donor was CMV seronegative and belonged to the group of 352 seronegative cohort members. A peripheral blood sample was provided by each donor, and peripheral blood mononuclear cells were used for TCR beta sequencing. Genomic DNA extraction from the blood cell samples was performed with the Qiagen DNeasy Blood Extraction Kit. Library method: the immunoSEQ multiplex PCR assay. For the multiplex PCR, a mixture combining 60 forward primers for TCR Vbeta segments and 13 reverse primers for TCR Jbeta segments was used. The CDR3 region of rearranged TCR beta genes was amplified from genomic DNA with a multiplex PCR assay. On the Illumina HiSeq System, the amplified TCR beta libraries were sequenced as 87-base-pair reads. Under the source paper's analysis protocol: Across the 700 or so repertoires, a later analysis counted 80 million or so unique TCR beta chains, around 11 million of which were shared by at least two donors. To remove PCR and sequencing errors, raw reads were error-corrected and collapsed into unique sequences using a nearest-neighbor algorithm that merged closely related sequences. V, D and J gene segments were assigned by aligning CDR3 sequences to IMGT reference sequences. For a sequence to be retained, at least a six-nucleotide match to both a V gene segment and a J gene segment was required. Rearrangements were classified as productive when the CDR3 lacked stop codons and remained in frame with V and J, and all other rearrangements were classified as non-productive. CDR3 was defined according to IMGT convention as the region running from the second conserved V-encoded cysteine to the conserved J-encoded phenylalanine. The earlier analysis of roughly 590 of the donors excluded any sequence lacking an unambiguous match to a single V gene segment. In an earlier analysis of roughly 500 of the donors, V segments were called functional above 56.7% productive rearrangements and were called segregating when the between-donor standard deviation exceeded 5%. A statistical classification framework was built for diagnosing cytomegalovirus status from the catalog of TCR beta chain sequences. V and J gene assignment, in a later analysis, came from comparing TCR nucleotide sequences with IMGT/GENE-DB human TR gene sequences. The TCRdist pipeline was used in a later analysis to assign CDR3 sequences and most-parsimonious VDJ recombination scenarios. In a later analysis, each TCR beta chain was defined by its CDR3 amino acid sequence together with its V-gene family, and reads without a unique V-gene family were excluded. In a later analysis, 450 to 600 highly shared, low-generation-probability nucleotide sequences were removed to address suspected cross-contamination and a sequencing artifact. For each public chain, a later analysis derived a clonal expansion index from normalized ranks of inferred template counts within each repertoire. Generation probabilities in a later analysis came from a VDJ recombination model fitted to out-of-frame rearrangements, and those results were checked against IGoR. Hypergeometric tests were used in a later analysis to score TCR-TCR, TCR-HLA and TCR-CMV co-occurrence, with a repertoire-size bias correction applied to the TCR pairs. A later analysis estimated false discovery rates by permuting HLA or CMV assignments 20 times. In a later analysis, co-occurring TCRs were grouped using DBSCAN, and TCRdist sequence similarity was added for clustering within HLA-allele-positive subsets. Repertoires with fewer than 30,000 or more than 120,000 public chains, plus five repertoires with anomalous nucleotide sharing, were excluded from co-occurrence clustering. In TCRdb, the immuneACCESS table is reduced to in-frame sequences with V and J assigned. These tables do not hold every clone; where another copy was compared, an unresolved V gene accounts for under half, and the others remain unexplained. V and J calls and clone size are given by that table; D and trimming were obtained from the DNA. The sample profile shows 150,000 to 200,000 clones; over 70% of them were found once. The ten largest clones take up around 1.4% of the sample.

Taken from cysteine to phenylalanine, the CDR3 has 17 residues. Left in the record is the CDR3 DNA by itself, 51 bases read in frame from the first base. The CDR1 and CDR2 encoded by the germline V gene are SGHVS and FNYEAQ. V ends up 5 bases short and J 1 base short, with an unmatched junction base count of 10. As regards this clone: There is no known antigen for this receptor. Per-nucleotide qualities are absent, and no much larger clonotype sits a single base away.

Results and caveats for the whole study, not just this receptor: In an earlier analysis of over 550 of the donors, most TCR beta V segments were observed in productive rearrangements about 87% or about 30% of the time, broadly matching IMGT annotations. A later analysis found that most CMV-associated TCR beta chains appeared HLA-restricted, with HLA associations seemingly driven largely by CMV exposure. Because HLA typing was missing for some donors at each locus, association tests included only the typed subset. About 15 rarely observed V segments, including chromosome 9 orphons, were excluded from the earlier analysis of 550 to 700 of the donors because counts were too low. Correlated functional status among segregating V segments might reflect linkage disequilibrium, but an unknown experimental factor could not be ruled out. According to a later analysis, parvovirus B19, influenza, CMV and Epstein-Barr virus appeared linked to several top co-occurrence clusters. The study listed 150 to 200 TCR beta chains as associated with cytomegalovirus. A later analysis found that HLA-associated TCR beta chains were more clonally expanded and had lower generation probabilities than equally common non-associated chains. In a later genetic analysis, a missense DCLRE1C variant was associated with V-gene and J-gene trimming of TCR beta chains, and the association was replicated in an independent cohort. The 87-base-pair reads could not distinguish some IMGT-functional V segments, including TRBV6-2 and TRBV6-3, so those segments were excluded. A further reported finding was that TCR beta sequences accurately predicted the HLA-A and HLA-B alleles for most subjects in the first cohort. A cluster of highly shared sequence variants was judged likely to represent a technical artifact of the sequencing pipeline. It was suggested by the authors that the approach could potentially be generalized to other disease states and immunological phenotypes. The cohort was sequenced for TCR beta chains only, and without alpha or paired-chain data the features that could be detected were limited. When HLA alleles, especially DR and DQ, strongly co-occurred, attributing TCR associations to individual alleles was difficult. The classifier was reported to diagnose cytomegalovirus status with high specificity and sensitivity in both the original and validation cohorts. Roughly uniform sequencing depth across donors was assumed in presence/absence analyses, although this assumption may not hold. The only immune exposure information available for the cohort was CMV serostatus. A few of the identified cytomegalovirus-associated TCR beta chains were confirmed in vitro to be specific for cytomegalovirus antigens. A later genetic analysis reported fewer N-insertions in productive TCRs among donors in an Asian-associated ancestry cluster than the roughly 720-donor mean. In a later analysis, the rate of TCR association differed among HLA loci, with DRB1 alleles having the most associated TCRs and HLA-C alleles having the fewest. Most TCR sequences were seen in very few donors, while some public TCRs were found in many individuals. A later analysis associated 16,951 TCR beta sequences with specific HLA alleles at a false discovery rate of 0.05.

The chain is made from TRBV7-6 and TRBJ2-1; a stretch of 8 junction bases matches TRBD1. The clonotype originates from a woman aged 18-29 years in good health and CMV-seronegative. Material for sequencing was PBMCs. The DNA is as follows: TGTGCCAGCAGCCCCTACCTCGACAGGGGATCCTACAATGAGCAGTTCTTC. It encodes CASSPYLDRGSYNEQFF.